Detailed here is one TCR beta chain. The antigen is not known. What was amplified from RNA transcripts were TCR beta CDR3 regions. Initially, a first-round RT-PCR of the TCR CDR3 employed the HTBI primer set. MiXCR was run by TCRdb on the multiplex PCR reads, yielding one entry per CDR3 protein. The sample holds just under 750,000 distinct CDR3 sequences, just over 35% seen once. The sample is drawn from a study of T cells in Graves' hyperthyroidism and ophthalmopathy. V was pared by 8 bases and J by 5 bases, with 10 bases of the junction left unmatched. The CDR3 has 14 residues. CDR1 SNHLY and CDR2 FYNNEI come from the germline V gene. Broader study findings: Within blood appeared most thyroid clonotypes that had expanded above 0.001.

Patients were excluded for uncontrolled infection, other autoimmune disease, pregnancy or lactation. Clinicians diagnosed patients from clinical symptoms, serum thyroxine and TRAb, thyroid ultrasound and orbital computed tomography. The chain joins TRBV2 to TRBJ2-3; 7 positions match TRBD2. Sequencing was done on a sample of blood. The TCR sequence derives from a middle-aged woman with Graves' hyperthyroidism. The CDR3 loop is CASVSGGSLDTQYF. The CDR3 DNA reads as TGTGCCAGCGTCTCGGGAGGATCGTTAGATACGCAGTATTTT.